This T cell receptor beta chain originates from a study of CD4 T cell repertoires in COVID-19. Overall study: CFSE-low cells expanded approximately 11 days with IL-2, then restimulated with other coronavirus spikes.

V lost 8 bases and J lost 3, with 14 bases in between. This CDR3 spans 13 amino acids. Germline V lookup: CDR1 MNHEY, CDR2 SVGAGI. Findings of the study overall: Sharing of several most expanded SARS-CoV-2-reactive clonotypes across memory subsets suggested intraclonal diversification.

This clone occurred a few times. The antigen remains unidentified. The data were produced by immunoSEQ multiplex PCR, yet TCRdb's version contains in-frame clones alone and is incomplete. The sample records 65,000 to 95,000 clones, around 82% being singletons. The source material was CD4+ T cells from peripheral blood, sampled after recovery from COVID-19. The rearrangement joins TRBV6-5 to TRBJ2-7; D unresolved. The sequence came from a human donor who had COVID-19. CDR3 DNA sequence: TGTGCCAGCTTTGCCGACACTAACTACGAGCAGTACTTC. It yields the protein CASFADTNYEQYF.